The 20 T cell receptor beta chains listed next were all sequenced from one sample in a study of beta chain features in type 1 diabetes. What was sequenced were expressed TCRB transcripts, since all of the isolated RNA had been reverse transcribed. Here immunoSEQ multiplex PCR was the method, and the copy in TCRdb shows in-frame clones only, minus some. The repertoire holds 430,000 or so clones, with approximately 10% as singletons. Sequencing was done on a sample of naive CD4+ T cells from blood. The source of these receptors is a woman under 30 in good health.

The chain carries TRBV7-3 and TRBJ2-6, with unresolved D. The CDR3 has 15 amino acids. Germline V CDR1 and CDR2: SGHTA, FQGTGA. With 2 bases removed from V and 0 bases from J, the gap between germline ends came to 5 bases. DNA of the CDR3: TGTGCCAGCAGCTTACTCCACTCTGGGGCCAACGTCCTGACTTTC. Translating it yields CASSLLHSGANVLTF.

The rearrangement links TRBV6-1 to TRBJ2-7, with 9 positions matching TRBD1. The CDR3 is made up of 16 amino acids. The V and J ends lost 3 bases and 5 bases, in that order; junction bases with no gene match: 11. Germline V lookup: CDR1 MNHNS, CDR2 SASEGT. The DNA for the CDR3 is TGTGCCAGCAGTGAGAACCAGGACAGGGGCCGAAACGAGCAGTACGTC. Translating it yields CASSENQDRGRNEQYV.

The chain uses TRBV7-9 and TRBJ2-7; 7 nucleotides agree with TRBD2. CDR1 is SEHNR and CDR2 is FQNEAQ in the germline V gene (reference sequence). V shed 4 bases, J shed 3 bases, and the junction held 6 bases outside the gene matches. The CDR3 has 14 residues. The CDR3 bases are TGTGCCAGCAGCTCGGGACTAACTGACTACGAGCAGTACTTC. Protein sequence: CASSSGLTDYEQYF.

The J gene is TRBJ1-2, the V gene TRBV7-2; a possible D gene is TRBD1 (5 bases). V was pared by 7 bases and J by 5 bases, with 14 bases between. The CDR3 sequence is 13 residues long. In germline, CDR1 is SGHTA, CDR2 FQGNSA. Here the CDR3 reads CASTFDRLYGYTF. DNA of the CDR3: TGTGCCAGCACCTTCGACAGACTATATGGCTACACCTTC.

The rearrangement uses TRBV7-8 and TRBJ1-2; tentatively, D is TRBD1 (5 bases). The CDR3 extends over 13 amino acids. Between the trimmed V and J ends, which lost 5 bases and 12 bases, there was a span of 19 bases. Germline loops: CDR1 SGHVS, CDR2 FQNEAQ. The CDR3 sequence: CASSPVRGVRDTF. The CDR3 DNA reads TGTGCCAGCAGCCCAGTGAGGGGCGTGAGGGACACCTTC.

DNA for the CDR3: TGTGCCAGCCAGAACTCAGCAGATACGCAGTATTTT. Translated: CASQNSADTQYF. This chain links TRBV5-4 with TRBJ2-3; D ambiguous. The CDR3 runs to 12 residues. Germline CDR1 is SGHNT and CDR2 is YYREEE (reference sequence). V lost 7 bases and J lost 4, with 10 bases in between.

This clone was counted only a few times. The V call is TRBV5-4, the J call TRBJ2-1; 9 bases line up with TRBD2. V shed 6 bases, J shed 2 bases, and the junction held 9 bases outside the gene matches. The length of the CDR3 is 16 residues. Germline V gene lookup returns CDR1 SGHNT and CDR2 YYREEE (reference sequence). CDR3 bases: TGTGCCAGCACCCCTCCGACTAGCGGAACCTACAATGAGCAGTTCTTC. The encoded protein is CASTPPTSGTYNEQFF.

The rearrangement uses TRBV29-1 and TRBJ1-1, with D unclear. This CDR3 is 12 amino acids long. Trimming cost V 4 bases and J 1 base, with 7 bases left between them. Looked up from germline, CDR1 is SQVTM and CDR2 is ANQGSEA. The DNA for the CDR3 is TGCAGCGTTGGAAACGAGAACACTGAAGCTTTCTTT. This sequence encodes CSVGNENTEAFF.

This clone was seen only a few times. The chain couples TRBV29-1 to TRBJ2-1, with TRBD1 as a possible D gene (6 bases). The CDR3 spans 14 residues. Germline values: CDR1 SQVTM, CDR2 ANQGSEA. The V end lost 3 bases, the J end lost 2 bases, and 11 bases lay between the germline ends. Here the CDR3 DNA reads TGCAGCGTTGAGTGGCAGGGGACCTACAATGAGCAGTTCTTC. It codes for CSVEWQGTYNEQFF.

The table lists this clone with a few counts. Other DNA sequences in the same sample also yield this CDR3. V usage is TRBV5-1 and J usage is TRBJ2-3; D is undetermined. Germline-derived CDR1 and CDR2 are SGHRS and YFSETQ. The V end lost 4 bases, the J end lost 0 bases, and 9 bases lay between the germline ends. The CDR3 covers 14 residues. The CDR3 coding sequence is TGCGCCAGCAGCCCATCGGCTAGCACAGATACGCAGTATTTT. Amino acids: CASSPSASTDTQYF.

V usage is TRBV11-3 and J usage is TRBJ2-1; D could derive from TRBD1 or TRBD2 (5 bases each). Germline CDR1 and CDR2: SGHNT and YENEEA. The CDR3 is 13 residues long. Deletions cut 4 bases from V and 9 bases from J, with 13 bases between. The CDR3 loop reads CASSSVRGVEQFF. In nucleotides, the CDR3 is TGTGCCAGCAGCTCAGTCCGAGGGGTTGAGCAGTTCTTC.

This chain uses TRBV9 with TRBJ2-1; 10 nucleotides align to TRBD1. J was trimmed by 8 bases and V by 6 bases; bases with no gene match: 11. Germline V gene data show CDR1 as SGDLS and CDR2 as YYNGEE. The CDR3 is 15 amino acids. The chain's CDR3 is CASITRDRGFDEQFF. In DNA form, the CDR3 reads TGTGCCAGCATAACGAGGGACAGGGGATTCGATGAGCAGTTCTTC.

V is TRBV28 and J is TRBJ1-2; D uncertain. CDR3 length: 13 amino acids. From germline, CDR1 is MDHEN and CDR2 SYDVKM. The ends were cut back, 5 bases at V and 4 bases at J, with 11 bases in the middle. CDR3 DNA: TGTGCCAGCAGTACCGGGGATAGCTATGGCTACACCTTC. Protein sequence: CASSTGDSYGYTF.

The rearrangement joins TRBV4-3 to TRBJ2-5, with D possibly being TRBD2 (6 bases). The CDR3 has 14 residues. Germline V gives CDR1 LGHNA, CDR2 YSLEER. Trimming left V 0 bases short and J 5 bases short, with 10 bases between. CDR3 nucleotide sequence: TGCGCCAGCAGCCAAGATTCGGGGAGGGAGACCCAGTACTTC. This codes for CASSQDSGRETQYF.

The chain uses TRBV27 and TRBJ1-4, with 10 bases aligning to TRBD1. V was clipped by 4 bases and J by 5 bases; unmatched bases: 10. The germline V gene encodes CDR1 MNHEY and CDR2 SMNVEV (reference sequence). The CDR3 runs 17 residues. The CDR3 bases are TGTGCCAGCAGTTCCCCTATCAAGGGACAGGGGAATGAAAAACTGTTTTTT. Its protein is CASSSPIKGQGNEKLFF.

This clone was counted a few times. The V and J genes are TRBV29-1 and TRBJ2-5; D gene uncertain. The CDR3 contains 12 residues. Germline lookup yields CDR1 SQVTM and CDR2 ANQGSEA. The germline V and J ends were trimmed by 7 bases and 0 bases, with 9 bases remaining between them. CDR3 residues: CSARRYQETQYF. For the CDR3, the DNA is TGCAGCGCTAGACGGTACCAAGAGACCCAGTACTTC.

This clone has just a few counts. This rearrangement joins TRBV20-1 to TRBJ2-1; D might be TRBD2 (6 bases). Germline-derived CDR1 and CDR2 are DFQATT and SNEGSKA (reference sequence). The CDR3 sequence is 11 residues long. CDR3 bases: TGCGGCGTAGGAGGGCCCGATGAGCAGTTCTTC. It codes for CGVGGPDEQFF.

The chain recombines TRBV19 with TRBJ1-5; perhaps TRBD1 as D (5 bases). The CDR3 spans 16 residues. Germline-derived CDR1 and CDR2 are LNHDA and SQIVND (reference sequence). V lost 10 bases and J lost 0, with 19 bases in between. The CDR3 DNA reads as TGTGCCACCTCACCATCCAGGGTTGGTAGCAATCAGCCCCAGCATTTT. It codes for CATSPSRVGSNQPQHF.

This chain connects TRBV6-6 to TRBJ2-3; 10 bases are shared with TRBD2. Germline CDR1 MNHNY, CDR2 SVGAGI (reference sequence). The CDR3 is 14 residues long. J lost 3 bases, V lost 10 bases, and 7 bases had no gene match. The CDR3 coding sequence is TGTGCCACCAAGCGGGAGGGTGGTACAGATACGCAGTATTTT. Encoded protein: CATKREGGTDTQYF.

This rearrangement joins TRBV30 to TRBJ1-2; D might be TRBD1 (5 bases). Between the trimmed V and J ends, which lost 1 base and 8 bases, there was a span of 11 bases. This CDR3 has 12 residues. The germline gives CDR1 GTSNPN, CDR2 SVGIG (reference sequence). Here the CDR3 reads CAWSAGTRGYTF. DNA for the CDR3: TGTGCCTGGAGTGCCGGGACGAGAGGCTACACCTTC. The full variable domain, rest sourced from reference TRBV30 and TRBJ1-2, is SQTIHQWPATLVQPVGSPLSLECTVEGTSNPNLYWYRQAAGRGLQLLFYSVGIGQISSEVPQNLSASRPQDRQFILSSKKLLLSDSGFYLCAWSAGTRGYTFGSGTRLTVV.